These 18 T cell receptor beta chains were sequenced from one sample in a study of tumor-infiltrating lymphocytes in primary liver carcinoma. Starting from 500 ng of total RNA, TCR beta cDNA was produced with a primer in the constant region. Three rounds of nested multiplex PCR with slightly modified ARM-PCR produced TCR beta libraries. TRBV1-TRBV30 forward primers and a C-beta reverse primer were used in the first two PCR rounds, which each ran for 9 to 10 cycles. TCRdb passed the multiplex PCR reads through MiXCR, listing each CDR3 protein once. The sample lists about 120,000 distinct CDR3 sequences; around two thirds were seen once. Co-extraction of RNA and DNA was performed on about 19-30 mg of unsorted bulk tissue. Sequences were obtained from liver tumor tissue from sampling region 1. Sample subset: tumor region T1, superior pole. These receptors were obtained from a woman aged 55-69 years with primary liver carcinoma and hepatitis B virus infection.

Details on this clonotype: A junction end diverges from the germline sequence, so it may reflect a read error. The chain is built from TRBV10-2 and TRBJ2-7; D remains unclear. The CDR3 is 14 amino acids. Germline V lookup: CDR1 WSHSY, CDR2 SAAADI. The CDR3 here is CAISEFNYVYEQCF. CDR3 in DNA: TGCGCCATCAGTGAGTTTAACTACGTCTACGAGCAGTGCTTC.

The chain employs TRBV11-2 and TRBJ2-1; possibly TRBD2 for D (7 bases). CDR3 length equals 17 residues. Per the germline V gene, CDR1 is SGHAT and CDR2 is FQNNGV. V dropped 8 bases and J dropped 8 bases, with 28 bases sitting between them. The CDR3: CASAGLAGDYMADEQFF. The DNA for the CDR3 is TGTGCCAGCGCGGGGCTCGCAGGGGACTATATGGCCGATGAGCAGTTCTTC.

On this clonotype: The junction does not match germline at one end; this may be a read error. This rearrangement joins TRBV11-2 to TRBJ2-3; weak D call: TRBD2 (7 bases). Per the germline V gene, CDR1 is SGHAT and CDR2 is FQNNGV. This CDR3 region has 16 residues. The chain's CDR3 is CASSLGASGRRDTQYF. The CDR3 DNA is TGTGCCAGCAGCCTGGGGGCTAGCGGCCGCAGAGATACACAGTATTTT.

In the case of this clonotype: This may be a read error, as it is one base from a much larger clone. The gene calls are TRBV29-1 and TRBJ1-1; no clear D gene. CDR1 SQVTM and CDR2 ANQGSEA come from the germline V gene. Trimming took off 5 bases at V and 9 bases at J, with 16 bases between the two ends. The CDR3 length is 12 residues. As DNA, the CDR3 is TGCAGCGTTCAAAAGGGCGGGGAACAAGCTTTCTTT. This translates into CSVQKGGEQAFF.

On this clonotype: An end of the junction differs from the germline gene, which may be a read error. V gene TRBV28 combines with J gene TRBJ2-1; the match to TRBD2 covers 13 bases. The germline gives CDR1 MDHEN, CDR2 SYDVKM. The CDR3 loop spans 19 amino acids. The CDR3 DNA is TGTGCCAGCACCCGGGGACTAGCGGGATTCCCTAGAGCCTACGATGAGCAGCTCTTC. Protein product: CASTRGLAGFPRAYDEQLF. Complete variable domain (other parts from reference TRBV28 and TRBJ2-1): DVKVTQSSRYLVKRTGEKVFLECVQDMDHENMFWYRQDPGLGLRLIYFSYDVKMKEKGDIPEGYSVSREKKERFSLILESASTNQTSMYLCASTRGLAGFPRAYDEQLFGPGTRLTVL.

Many counts were recorded for this clonotype. This rearrangement joins TRBV12-3 or TRBV12-4 to TRBJ2-2, with D hard to call. V lost 3 bases to trimming and J lost 4 bases, with 6 bases between them. The CDR3 contains 13 residues. CDR3 sequence: CASSLGPTGELFF. As DNA, the CDR3 is TGTGCCAGCAGTTTGGGCCCCACCGGGGAGCTGTTTTTT.

This clonotype was seen ten or more times. V and J are TRBV11-2 and TRBJ2-7, with D possibly TRBD1 on 6 matching bases. The germline CDR1 and CDR2 sequences are SGHAT and FQNNGV. CDR3 length: 15 amino acids. The V end lost 0 bases, the J end lost 5 bases, and 14 bases lay between the germline ends. For the CDR3, the DNA is TGTGCCAGCAGCTTAGACACCTCGAGGGGGAACGAGCAGTACTTC. Translation gives CASSLDTSRGNEQYF.

Worth noting for this clonotype: A read error may produce the germline difference seen at one junction end. The chain links TRBV6-9 to TRBJ2-5; the match to TRBD1 covers 7 bases. Germline V CDR1 and CDR2: MNHGY, SVAAGI. This CDR3 has 16 amino acids. CDR3 bases: TGTGCCAACAGTTACAGGGGCCTAGGACTGGGAGAGACCCAGTACTTC. It translates to CANSYRGLGLGETQYF.

This chain connects TRBV29-1 to TRBJ2-7, with 9 bases lining up with TRBD1. Germline CDR1 is SQVTM and CDR2 is ANQGSEA. This CDR3 is built from 14 residues. The CDR3 protein is CNADSTGGPYEQYF. The CDR3 nucleotides are TGCAACGCTGACTCGACAGGGGGTCCCTACGAGCAGTACTTC.

A single count supports this clonotype. This chain joins TRBV11-2 and TRBJ2-3; no clear D. The germline V gene encodes CDR1 SGHAT and CDR2 FQNNGV. V gave up 7 bases and J gave up 5 bases, with 10 bases separating them. CDR3 length: 12 amino acids. In nucleotides, the CDR3 is TGTGCCAGCAACGACGAGATAGATACGCAGTATTTT. Amino acid sequence: CASNDEIDTQYF.

This rearrangement joins TRBV18 to TRBJ1-1; D gene unclear. CDR1 KGHSH and CDR2 LQKENI come from the germline V gene. The CDR3 is 13 residues long. V dropped 8 bases and J dropped 1 base, with 11 bases sitting between them. CDR3 sequence (DNA): TGTGCCAGCCGATCCGACCGGAACACTGAAGCTTTCTTT. It is translated as CASRSDRNTEAFF.

This clonotype was seen a few times. The V gene is TRBV28, the J gene TRBJ2-7, with TRBD1 matching 9 bases. Per germline, CDR1 MDHEN and CDR2 SYDVKM. The CDR3 totals 15 residues. Trimming at V came to 0 bases and at J to 3 bases, leaving 3 bases not matched to a gene. CDR3 amino acids: CASSLWGQGYYEQYF. In DNA form, the CDR3 reads TGTGCCAGCAGTTTATGGGGACAGGGATACTACGAGCAGTACTTC.

This clonotype showed up just a few times. The DNA for the CDR3 is TGTGCCATCAGTGGGAGACAGGGCAATGAGCAGTTCTTC. Amino acids: CAISGRQGNEQFF. This rearrangement joins TRBV10-3 to TRBJ2-1, with 7 positions matching TRBD1. CDR1 and CDR2 (germline): ENHRY, SYGVKD. Trimming removed 4 bases from V and 6 bases from J; junction bases left unmatched: 3. The CDR3 contains 13 residues.

With respect to this clonotype: The junction departs from the called germline gene at one end, perhaps through a read error. The chain uses TRBV25-1 and TRBJ2-1; D is ambiguous. Germline V gene lookup returns CDR1 MGHDK and CDR2 SYGVNS. The CDR3 covers 18 residues. The CDR3 is CVSSEPTVFGGSCNEQFF. CDR3 DNA sequence: TGTGTCAGCAGTGAGCCGACCGTGTTCGGCGGCTCCTGCAATGAGCAGTTCTTC.

With respect to this clonotype: The junction does not match germline at one end; this may be a read error. The chain recombines TRBV11-2 with TRBJ2-3, with D possibly being TRBD2 (5 bases). CDR1 SGHAT and CDR2 FQNNGV come from the germline V gene. This CDR3 spans 14 amino acids. CDR3 protein: CANSLRLPTDTQYF. The CDR3 nucleotides are TGTGCCAACAGCCTGAGACTACCCACAGATACGCAGTATTTT.

Regarding this clonotype: A much larger clone differs from this one at a single base, so this may be a read error. The rearrangement uses TRBV4-1 and TRBJ1-1; D may be TRBD1 (6 bases). The CDR3 contains 13 residues. CDR1 and CDR2 from the germline V gene are MGHRA and YSYEKL. CDR3 nucleotides: TGCGCCAGCGGCCACCCCAGGGGTACCAGAGCTTTCTTT. Its protein product is CASGHPRGTRAFF.

Turning to this clonotype: This may be a read error, as it is one base from a much larger clone. The chain uses TRBV6-5 and TRBJ1-2; D possibly corresponds to TRBD1 (6 bases). The ends were cut back, 9 bases at V and 5 bases at J, with 10 bases in the middle. CDR3 size: 11 residues. The germline V gene has CDR1 MNHEY and CDR2 SVGAGI. The CDR3: CARERGYGYTF. DNA of the CDR3: TGTGCCAGGGAGAGGGGGTATGGCTACACCTTC.

A remark on this clonotype: The junction departs from germline at one end; a sequencing error may be responsible. In DNA form, the CDR3 reads TGCACCAGCAGTTTACGGAGAGCTGGGGCCAACGTCCTGACTTTC. It is translated as CTSSLRRAGANVLTF. V is TRBV12-3 or TRBV12-4 and J is TRBJ2-6; no reliable D call. The CDR3 has 15 residues.